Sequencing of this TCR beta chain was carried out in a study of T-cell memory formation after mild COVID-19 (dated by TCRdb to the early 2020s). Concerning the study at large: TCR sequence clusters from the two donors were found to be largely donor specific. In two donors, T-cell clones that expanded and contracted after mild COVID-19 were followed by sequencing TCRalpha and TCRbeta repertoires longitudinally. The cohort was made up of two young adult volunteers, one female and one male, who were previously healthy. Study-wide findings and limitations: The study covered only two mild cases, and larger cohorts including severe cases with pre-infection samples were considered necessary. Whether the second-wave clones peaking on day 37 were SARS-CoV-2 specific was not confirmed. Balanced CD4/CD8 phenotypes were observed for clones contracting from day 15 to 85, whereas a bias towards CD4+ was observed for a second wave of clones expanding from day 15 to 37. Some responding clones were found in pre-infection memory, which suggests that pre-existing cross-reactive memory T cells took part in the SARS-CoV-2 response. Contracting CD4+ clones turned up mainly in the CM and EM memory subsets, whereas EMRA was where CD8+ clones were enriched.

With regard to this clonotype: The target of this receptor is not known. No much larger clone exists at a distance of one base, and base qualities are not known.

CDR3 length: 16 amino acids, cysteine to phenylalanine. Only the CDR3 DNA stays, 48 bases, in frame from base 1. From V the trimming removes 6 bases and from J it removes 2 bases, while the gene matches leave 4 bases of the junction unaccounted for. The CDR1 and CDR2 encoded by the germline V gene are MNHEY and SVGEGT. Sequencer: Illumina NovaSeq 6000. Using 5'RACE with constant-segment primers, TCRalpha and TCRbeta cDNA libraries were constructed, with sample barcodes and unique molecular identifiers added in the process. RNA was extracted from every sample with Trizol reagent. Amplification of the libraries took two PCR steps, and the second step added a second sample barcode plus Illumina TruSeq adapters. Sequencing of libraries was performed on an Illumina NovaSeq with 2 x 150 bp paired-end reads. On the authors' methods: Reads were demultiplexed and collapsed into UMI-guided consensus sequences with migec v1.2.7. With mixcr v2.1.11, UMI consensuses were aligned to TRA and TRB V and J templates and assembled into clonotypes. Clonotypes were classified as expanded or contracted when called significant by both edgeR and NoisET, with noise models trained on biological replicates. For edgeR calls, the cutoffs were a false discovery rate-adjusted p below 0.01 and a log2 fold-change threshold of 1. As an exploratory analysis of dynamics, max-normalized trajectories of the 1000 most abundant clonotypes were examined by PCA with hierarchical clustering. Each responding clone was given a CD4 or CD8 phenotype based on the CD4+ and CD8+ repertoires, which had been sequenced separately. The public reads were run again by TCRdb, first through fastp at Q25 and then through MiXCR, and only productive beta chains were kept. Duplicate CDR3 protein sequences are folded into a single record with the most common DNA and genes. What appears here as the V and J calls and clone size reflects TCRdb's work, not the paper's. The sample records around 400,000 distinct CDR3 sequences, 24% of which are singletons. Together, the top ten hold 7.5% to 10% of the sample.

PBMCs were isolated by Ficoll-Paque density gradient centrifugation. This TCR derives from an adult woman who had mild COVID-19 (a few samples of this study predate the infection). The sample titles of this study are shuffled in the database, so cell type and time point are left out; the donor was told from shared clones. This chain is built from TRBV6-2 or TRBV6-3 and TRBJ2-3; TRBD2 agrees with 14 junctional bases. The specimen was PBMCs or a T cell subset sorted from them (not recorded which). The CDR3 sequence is CASRGTSGGVTDTQYF. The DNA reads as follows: TGTGCCAGCAGAGGGACTAGCGGGGGAGTCACAGATACGCAGTATTTT.